This T cell receptor beta chain was documented in a study of blood T cell repertoires in COVID-19. Background on the study: The analysed material was cDNA or gDNA that came from T cells, B-cell-depleted T cells, or PBMCs.

Authors' processing steps: Amplification from reference gene primers served as the basis for estimated nucleated cell counts. The assay was immunoSEQ multiplex PCR, and TCRdb's table has in-frame clones only and misses some. V and J calls and clone size are given by that table; D and trimming were obtained from the DNA. The sample yields 160,000 or so clones, about 86% seen once. V lost 0 bases and J lost 5, with 14 bases in between. This CDR3 region has 15 residues. Germline V gene sequence: CDR1 SGDLS, CDR2 YYNGEE. The gene calls are TRBV9 and TRBJ1-1, with D uncertain. Sample: peripheral blood. The sequence was obtained from a woman of 80 years or more with acute or convalescent COVID-19. The CDR3 nucleotides read TGTGCCAGCAGCGTAGCCCCCACGGGAGGGACTGAAGCTTTCTTT. Its protein product is CASSVAPTGGTEAFF.